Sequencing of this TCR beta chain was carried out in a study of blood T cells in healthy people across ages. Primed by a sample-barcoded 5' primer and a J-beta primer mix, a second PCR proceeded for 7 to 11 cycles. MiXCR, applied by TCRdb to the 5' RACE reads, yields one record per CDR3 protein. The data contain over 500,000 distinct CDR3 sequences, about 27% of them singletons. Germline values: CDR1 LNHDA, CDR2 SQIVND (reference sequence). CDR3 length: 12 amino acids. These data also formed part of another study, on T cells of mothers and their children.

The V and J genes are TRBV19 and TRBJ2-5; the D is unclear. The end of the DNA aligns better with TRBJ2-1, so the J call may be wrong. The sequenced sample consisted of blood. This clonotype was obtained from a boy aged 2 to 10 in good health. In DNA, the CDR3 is TGTGCCAGTAGTAATTTCTCTAGTCAGCAGTTCTTC. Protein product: CASSNFSSQQFF.